These T cell receptor beta chains were read from a single sample in a study of naive and memory T cell subsets. From the UMI-ligation and nested PCR reads, TCRdb called clonotypes with MiXCR, one entry per CDR3 protein. The data contain about 120,000 distinct CDR3 sequences, roughly 32% of them singletons. Sequencing input: central memory CD4+ T cells from blood. These receptors all stem from a human donor in good health. CDR3s leave out the opening cysteine and the closing phenylalanine or tryptophan.

V: TRBV25-1
CDR3: ASNIGGPYNEQF

V: TRBV6-5
CDR3: ASRRRQGYYEQY

V: TRBV20-1
CDR3: SASRTGELETQY

V: TRBV6-2/TRBV6-3
CDR3: ASSKSSGRSYNEQF

V: TRBV14
CDR3: ASSQVADTQY

V: TRBV29-1
CDR3: SVEVDNSNIQY

V: TRBV5-1
CDR3: ASSLGAGTWRLDGYT

V: TRBV29-1
CDR3: SVRMGGSVNEQY

V: TRBV7-9
CDR3: ASSLVENIQY

V: TRBV20-1
CDR3: SARDWPGRNQETQY

V: TRBV18
CDR3: ASSPQEARFSEAF

V: TRBV4-3
CDR3: ASSREGQGGTDTQY

V: TRBV20-1
CDR3: SARDLRVSDTQY

V: TRBV29-1
CDR3: SVGTTSGRATEQF

V: TRBV7-6
CDR3: ASSPVRGSYSYEQY

V: TRBV29-1
CDR3: SVEDRTSGTDTQY

V: TRBV30
CDR3: AWTGQDYYYGYT

V: TRBV5-1
CDR3: ASSSGLAATGYEQY

V: TRBV7-2
CDR3: ASSLQTGTVYIQY

V: TRBV6-6
CDR3: ASTLRQGYNEQF

V: TRBV25-1
CDR3: ASSVAGAEYEQF

V: TRBV28
CDR3: ASRVSGRWDTQY

V: TRBV28
CDR3: ATCMGGLGNQPQH

V: TRBV30
CDR3: AWSVPGSDPYNEQF

V: TRBV5-1
CDR3: ASSADTVNEKLF

V: TRBV7-9
CDR3: ATTPTGDRGYQPQH

V: TRBV5-1
CDR3: ASSLLGHNQPQH

V: TRBV15
CDR3: ATSREWDRGRLTNTEAF

V: TRBV19
CDR3: ASSIDQITGANQPQH

V: TRBV6-5
CDR3: ASLGYNEQF

V: TRBV7-9
CDR3: ASSLAWGLKNNEQF

V: TRBV29-1
CDR3: SVEPGDEAF

V: TRBV5-1
CDR3: ASSTGTLYEQY

V: TRBV9
CDR3: ASSPTGTSGNNEQF

V: TRBV30
CDR3: AWSVQGRGSDTQY

V: TRBV12-5
CDR3: ASGPSLAGVSEQF

V: TRBV5-1
CDR3: ASSLYSPSIEAF

V: TRBV29-1
CDR3: SVGTGAADTQY

V: TRBV3-1
CDR3: ASSQAHTKNTEAF

V: TRBV28
CDR3: ASRTEMPYEQY

V: TRBV7-3
CDR3: ASSFEKAGKKGVQY

V: TRBV20-1
CDR3: SALAGGGTQY

V: TRBV30
CDR3: AWRRASSYNEQF

V: TRBV6-6
CDR3: ASSYSGPATYNSPLH

V: TRBV19
CDR3: ASSIGGSGTGELF

V: TRBV28
CDR3: ASKVTGNYGYT

V: TRBV24-1
CDR3: ATSEGLGEQY

V: TRBV28
CDR3: ASQNDRADKQY

V: TRBV20-1
CDR3: SARVFSGSSYNEQF

V: TRBV10-3
CDR3: AISAPGVAAEQF

V: TRBV15
CDR3: ATSRDRGAEQY

V: TRBV28
CDR3: ASRIGGLAGGAYNEQF

V: TRBV19
CDR3: ASSRGRQETQY